Reported below is one T cell receptor beta chain. Its matching antigen is unknown. The protocol was immunoSEQ multiplex PCR, while the TCRdb copy is restricted to in-frame clones and leaves out a portion. The sample yields hundreds of thousands of clones, about 85% seen once. V gave up 3 bases and J gave up 6 bases, with 6 bases separating them. Germline loops: CDR1 SEHNR, CDR2 FQNEAQ (reference sequence). The CDR3 contains 13 residues. Treatment of the sample: roughly 20 received Ad26.COV2.S at low or high dose, single or two shots; about 5 received placebo; per-sample allocation not given. The study sampled participants on day 63 after the first vaccine or placebo injection. This Boston cohort included adults aged 18-55 years. The vaccine antigen was prefusion-stabilized Wuhan SARS-CoV-2 spike. The sample comes from a study of Ad26.COV2.S vaccination and SARS-CoV-2 variants. Study-wide context: In the study, Ad26.COV2.S was injected intramuscularly once, or twice 56 days apart.

Whole-study findings and limits: Spike-specific TCR breadth in vaccine recipients exceeded that seen in placebo recipients.

The receptor was isolated from a person between 18 and 59 years old who received the Ad26.COV2.S COVID-19 vaccine or a placebo. The rearrangement joins TRBV7-9 to TRBJ1-6; D gene uncertain. The sample in question was peripheral blood, obtained in a trial of Ad26.COV2.S vaccine versus placebo. The CDR3 DNA is TGTGCCAGCAGCTTCAACCGTAATTCACCCCTCCACTTT. Translation gives CASSFNRNSPLHF.